Below, one T cell receptor (beta chain) is given with its context. This sample is part of a study of blood T cell repertoires in COVID-19. Across the study: The United States, Italy and Spain provided the acute and convalescent COVID-19 samples. T cells, B-cell-depleted T cells, or PBMCs provided the cDNA or gDNA that served as material.

Germline V gives CDR1 SNHLY, CDR2 FYNNEI. This CDR3 contains 12 residues. Trimming pared 6 bases from V and 3 bases from J, leaving 6 bases between. Original processing methods: Using reference gene primer amplification, nucleated cell counts were estimated. Generated by immunoSEQ multiplex PCR, the TCRdb table keeps only in-frame clones and is missing some. That table furnishes V, J and clone size, whereas the DNA furnished D and trimming. The table records approximately 240,000 clones, roughly 80% of them present only once. This rearrangement joins TRBV2 to TRBJ1-3; D is unclear. Specimen: peripheral blood. This sequence was found in a woman older than 75 with active or convalescent COVID-19. CDR3 amino acids: CASRTLGNTIYF. As DNA, the CDR3 is TGTGCCAGCAGGACTCTTGGAAACACCATATATTTT.